A single sample is the source of the 29 T cell receptor beta chains below, sequenced in a study of T cells in localized non-small cell lung cancer. Generated by immunoSEQ multiplex PCR, the TCRdb table keeps only in-frame clones and is missing some. The table has 5,200 or so clones, 30% to 40% seen once. Sequencing used lung tumor tissue, obtained before any cancer treatment. These TCRs come from a female donor of 60 years or more with stage I lung adenocarcinoma.

This clone counts as medium-sized. The chain links TRBV6-8 to TRBJ1-1, with D possibly matching TRBD1 (5 bases). The V gene lost 2 bases and the J gene lost 4 bases, with 11 bases spanning the gap. This CDR3 is 14 amino acids long. The germline V gene encodes CDR1 MNHGY and CDR2 SAAAGT. The CDR3 coding sequence is TGTGCCAGCAGTTACGGTGGCGGGGCCACTGAAGCTTTCTTT. Translated: CASSYGGGATEAFF.

This chain connects TRBV19 to TRBJ2-2; unclear D gene. Germline values: CDR1 LNHDA, CDR2 SQIVND (reference sequence). Trimming left V 3 bases short and J 3 bases short, with 8 bases between. The CDR3 loop spans 14 amino acids. CDR3 loop: CASSMTGDTGELFF. The CDR3 DNA follows: TGTGCCAGTAGTATGACCGGAGACACCGGGGAGCTGTTTTTT.

This clone has just a few counts. The V and J genes are TRBV11-3 and TRBJ1-2, with a possible D match to TRBD1 (5 bases). This CDR3 comprises 19 residues. Trimming left V 5 bases short and J 4 bases short, with 29 bases between. Germline-derived CDR1 and CDR2 are SGHNT and YENEEA. This CDR3 is CASSLLLPGDGAGVYGYTF. In DNA, the CDR3 is TGTGCCAGCAGCCTACTCCTGCCGGGGGACGGGGCTGGAGTCTATGGCTACACCTTC.

The chain recombines TRBV5-1 with TRBJ2-2; no definite D call. Trimming took 2 bases from V and 0 from J, leaving 17 bases between them. The CDR3 is made up of 18 amino acids. CDR1 is SGHRS and CDR2 is YFSETQ in the germline V gene. The DNA of the CDR3 is TGCGCCAGCAGCTTCTTGAGTAGCCGAAACTCGAACACCGGGGAGCTGTTTTTT. This sequence encodes CASSFLSSRNSNTGELFF.

This chain connects TRBV16 to TRBJ1-2; D is perhaps TRBD1 (6 bases). CDR3 length: 16 residues. Germline V gene sequence: CDR1 KGHSY, CDR2 FQNENV. The ends were cut back, 4 bases at V and 3 bases at J, with 18 bases in the middle. In nucleotides, the CDR3 is TGTGCCAGCAGCCCACAGTTGAGACAGGTTTACTATGGCTACACCTTC. Its translation is CASSPQLRQVYYGYTF.

CDR3 residues: CAISESGVGAVLTF. DNA for the CDR3: TGTGCCATCAGTGAGTCCGGGGTAGGGGCCGTCCTGACTTTC. The genes are TRBV10-3 and TRBJ2-6; D is possibly TRBD1 or TRBD2 (5 bases each). The germline V and J ends were trimmed by 0 bases and 12 bases, with 12 bases remaining between them. Germline-derived CDR1 and CDR2 are ENHRY and SYGVKD. The CDR3 extends over 14 amino acids.

This clone has just a few counts. This sequence joins TRBV23-1 and TRBJ1-6, with 7 bases matching TRBD1. TRBV23-1 is labeled an ORF, and its function is uncertain. The CDR3 has 14 amino acids. V lost 6 bases and J lost 8; bases outside the gene matches: 7. The chain's CDR3 is CASSQDDRDSPLHF. The CDR3 DNA is TGCGCCAGCAGCCAAGATGACAGGGATTCACCCCTCCACTTT.

This clone is termed medium-sized (0.01 to 0.1%). J is TRBJ2-6 and V is TRBV6-8, with D hard to call. CDR3 length equals 17 residues. V shed 6 bases and J shed 0 bases, with 15 bases lying between them. The germline gives CDR1 MNHGY, CDR2 SAAAGT. The CDR3 region is CASSTNMVSSGANVLTF. DNA of the CDR3: TGTGCCAGCAGCACCAACATGGTCTCCTCTGGGGCCAACGTCCTGACTTTC.

The chain joins TRBV30 to TRBJ1-5, with 9 bases matching TRBD1. The CDR3 loop spans 13 amino acids. Germline V gene lookup returns CDR1 GTSNPN and CDR2 SVGIG (reference sequence). The J segment lost 6 bases and the V segment lost 5 bases, leaving 5 bases of the junction unmatched. CDR3 DNA sequence: TGTGCCTGGGGGACAGGGCACCGTCAGCCCCAGCATTTT. It encodes CAWGTGHRQPQHF.

This clone has just a few counts. The chain joins TRBV4-1 to TRBJ1-1, with TRBD1 identical over 10 bases. There are 12 residues in the CDR3. Trimming at V came to 5 bases and at J to 11 bases, leaving 5 bases not matched to a gene. Germline lookup yields CDR1 MGHRA and CDR2 YSYEKL. This CDR3 is CASSRTGGLAFF. CDR3 bases: TGCGCCAGCAGCAGGACAGGGGGGCTCGCTTTCTTT.

The sample holds a few counts of this clone. This sequence joins TRBV18 and TRBJ2-1, with TRBD2 identical over 9 bases. Germline lookup yields CDR1 KGHSH and CDR2 LQKENI. With V trimmed by 5 bases and J by 7 bases, 12 bases remained unmatched. CDR3 size: 16 residues. The CDR3 sequence is CASSFRGGGRLNEQFF. The CDR3 DNA reads TGTGCCAGCTCATTTCGCGGGGGGGGCCGATTAAATGAGCAGTTCTTC.

This chain joins TRBV6-8 and TRBJ1-6, with 8 bases fitting TRBD1. V shed 10 bases and J 0 bases; nucleotides not matched to a gene: 8. This CDR3 has 16 amino acids. Germline V gene sequence: CDR1 MNHGY, CDR2 SAAAGT. CDR3 loop: CAIRRQGSSYNSPLHF. CDR3 DNA sequence: TGTGCCATCAGACGACAGGGGAGCTCCTATAATTCACCCCTCCACTTT.

This clone qualifies as medium-sized. The rearrangement joins TRBV11-3 to TRBJ1-1; 8 nucleotides agree with TRBD1. In germline, CDR1 is SGHNT, CDR2 YENEEA. CDR3 length: 15 residues. V lost 6 bases, J lost 1 base, and 7 bases stayed unmatched. CDR3 in amino acids: CASRAGTGGNTEAFF. In DNA, the CDR3 is TGTGCCAGCAGGGCCGGGACAGGAGGGAACACTGAAGCTTTCTTT.

This clone has only a few counts. Other DNA sequences in this sample translate to the same CDR3. The J gene is TRBJ1-1, the V gene TRBV18; unclear D gene. CDR3 length equals 13 residues. Germline V gives CDR1 KGHSH, CDR2 LQKENI. V lost 3 bases and J lost 4, with 9 bases in between. The CDR3 DNA follows: TGTGCCAGCTCACCTGCCGCGGGCACTGAAGCTTTCTTT. Its protein is CASSPAAGTEAFF.

The chain joins TRBV10-2 to TRBJ1-6; 10 nucleotides match TRBD1. The CDR3 runs to 16 residues. V lost 7 bases and J lost 10; bases outside the gene matches: 13. CDR1 is WSHSY and CDR2 is SAAADI in the germline V gene. CDR3 in amino acids: CASTIMGGTGDSPLHF. As DNA, the CDR3 is TGCGCCAGCACCATTATGGGGGGGACAGGGGACTCACCCCTCCACTTT.

The sample holds a few counts of this clone. The rearrangement joins TRBV7-8 to TRBJ1-3; 7 bases are shared with TRBD1. This CDR3 spans 16 amino acids. Unmatched junction bases numbered 7, after V lost 3 bases and J lost 2 bases. The V gene's germline CDR1 is SGHVS and CDR2 FQNEAQ. CDR3 protein: CASSFQTGTAGNTIYF. The CDR3 region has the DNA TGTGCCAGCAGCTTTCAAACAGGGACAGCTGGAAACACCATATATTTT.

CDR3 bases: TGTGCCAGCAGCCGCCCTGGGACAGTCGTCCCACCGACTGGAAACACCATATATTTT. The encoded protein is CASSRPGTVVPPTGNTIYF. The chain employs TRBV11-3 and TRBJ1-3, with TRBD1 matching 7 bases. Germline V gene lookup returns CDR1 SGHNT and CDR2 YENEEA. The CDR3 runs 19 residues. The junction had 18 bases not matched to a gene; V was cut back by 5 bases and J by 2 bases.

This chain uses TRBV30 with TRBJ2-5; D is perhaps TRBD2 (6 bases). Trimming took off 2 bases at V and 5 bases at J, with 18 bases between the two ends. Germline V gene data show CDR1 as GTSNPN and CDR2 as SVGIG (reference sequence). The CDR3 covers 15 residues. CDR3 nucleotides: TGTGCCTGGAGTCGAGGCTTAGCGGCGGGGGAGACCCAGTACTTC. Its translation is CAWSRGLAAGETQYF.

V gene TRBV6-8 combines with J gene TRBJ1-5; D might be TRBD1 (6 bases). Germline V gene sequence: CDR1 MNHGY, CDR2 SAAAGT. V was clipped by 6 bases and J by 4 bases, with 7 bases between them. There are 12 residues in the CDR3. The CDR3 spells CASRTGNQPQHF. DNA for the CDR3: TGTGCCAGCAGGACAGGAAATCAGCCCCAGCATTTT.

The V and J genes are TRBV29-1 and TRBJ1-2, with no clear D. The CDR3 totals 13 residues. V was trimmed by 5 bases and J by 3 bases, leaving 13 bases between them. Germline V lookup: CDR1 SQVTM, CDR2 ANQGSEA. Written as DNA, the CDR3 is TGCAGCGTTAAATCAGGACGAGACTATGGCTACACCTTC. Translation gives CSVKSGRDYGYTF.

The rearrangement links TRBV11-3 to TRBJ2-5; tentative D call: TRBD2 (6 bases). The CDR3 runs 14 residues. V lost 6 bases and J lost 0, with 11 bases in between. The germline V gene has CDR1 SGHNT and CDR2 YENEEA. CDR3 amino acids: CASRTRDYQETQYF. CDR3 in DNA: TGTGCCAGCAGGACTCGGGACTACCAAGAGACCCAGTACTTC.

The chain has TRBV28 and TRBJ2-3; D gene ambiguous. Germline V gene lookup returns CDR1 MDHEN and CDR2 SYDVKM. The length of the CDR3 is 14 residues. Trimming left V 3 bases short and J 0 bases short, with 7 bases between. CDR3 protein: CASSLSSSTDTQYF. CDR3 in DNA: TGTGCCAGCAGTTTGAGCTCTAGCACAGATACGCAGTATTTT.

The chain recombines TRBV11-3 with TRBJ1-2; D gene ambiguous. Germline V gene data show CDR1 as SGHNT and CDR2 as YENEEA. CDR3 length equals 14 residues. Trimming cost V 5 bases and J 7 bases, with 17 bases left between them. CDR3 in amino acids: CASSPQAGEGGYTF. CDR3 nucleotide sequence: TGTGCCAGCAGCCCCCAGGCTGGGGAGGGTGGCTACACCTTC.

In its sample, this clone ranks as medium-sized (0.01 to 0.1%). This chain connects TRBV6-8 to TRBJ1-1; 7 bases align to TRBD1. The CDR3 has 16 amino acids. V dropped 5 bases and J dropped 4; count of bases not matched to a gene: 13. CDR1 is MNHGY and CDR2 is SAAAGT in the germline V gene. The chain's CDR3 is CASSVRDRVSGTEAFF. Written as DNA, the CDR3 is TGTGCCAGCAGTGTCCGAGACAGGGTTTCCGGCACTGAAGCTTTCTTT.

This chain links TRBV19 with TRBJ2-7; D remains unclear. Trimming took off 3 bases at V and 8 bases at J, with 17 bases between the two ends. Germline V lookup: CDR1 LNHDA, CDR2 SQIVND (reference sequence). The CDR3 is 14 amino acids. The CDR3 loop reads CASSMVEQPGKQYF. CDR3 DNA: TGTGCCAGTAGTATGGTAGAACAGCCTGGAAAGCAGTACTTC.

This clone was recorded a few times. The chain has TRBV11-3 and TRBJ1-4; possible D gene TRBD1, 5 bases. Per germline, CDR1 SGHNT and CDR2 YENEEA. Trimming cost V 2 bases and J 4 bases, with 8 bases left between them. The CDR3 is 14 amino acids. CDR3 amino acids: CASSLMQGNEKLFF. The DNA for the CDR3 is TGTGCCAGCAGCTTAATGCAGGGTAATGAAAAACTGTTTTTT.

This sequence joins TRBV6-8 and TRBJ2-1; D possibly corresponds to TRBD2 (7 bases). The CDR3 covers 14 residues. CDR1 is MNHGY, CDR2 SAAAGT, per germline. Trimming took off 6 bases at V and 4 bases at J, with 13 bases between the two ends. The CDR3 nucleotides read TGTGCCAGCAGGTCGGGGGGCCCTTACAATGAGCAGTTCTTC. Protein: CASRSGGPYNEQFF.

The rearrangement joins TRBV30 to TRBJ1-4; D gene ambiguous. Germline-derived CDR1 and CDR2 are GTSNPN and SVGIG (reference sequence). Trimming cost V 8 bases and J 0 bases, with 10 bases left between them. This CDR3 contains 13 residues. CDR3 residues: CAGEGATNEKLFF. CDR3 DNA sequence: TGTGCCGGAGAGGGTGCAACTAATGAAAAACTGTTTTTT.

By frequency in the sample, this clone is medium-sized. The rearrangement links TRBV6-8 to TRBJ1-1; 8 bases align to TRBD1. V lost 9 bases, J lost 1 base, and 1 base stayed unmatched. This CDR3 region has 12 residues. CDR1 is MNHGY and CDR2 is SAAAGT in the germline V gene. The CDR3 is CASGQGNTEAFF. The DNA for the CDR3 is TGTGCCAGTGGACAGGGGAACACTGAAGCTTTCTTT.